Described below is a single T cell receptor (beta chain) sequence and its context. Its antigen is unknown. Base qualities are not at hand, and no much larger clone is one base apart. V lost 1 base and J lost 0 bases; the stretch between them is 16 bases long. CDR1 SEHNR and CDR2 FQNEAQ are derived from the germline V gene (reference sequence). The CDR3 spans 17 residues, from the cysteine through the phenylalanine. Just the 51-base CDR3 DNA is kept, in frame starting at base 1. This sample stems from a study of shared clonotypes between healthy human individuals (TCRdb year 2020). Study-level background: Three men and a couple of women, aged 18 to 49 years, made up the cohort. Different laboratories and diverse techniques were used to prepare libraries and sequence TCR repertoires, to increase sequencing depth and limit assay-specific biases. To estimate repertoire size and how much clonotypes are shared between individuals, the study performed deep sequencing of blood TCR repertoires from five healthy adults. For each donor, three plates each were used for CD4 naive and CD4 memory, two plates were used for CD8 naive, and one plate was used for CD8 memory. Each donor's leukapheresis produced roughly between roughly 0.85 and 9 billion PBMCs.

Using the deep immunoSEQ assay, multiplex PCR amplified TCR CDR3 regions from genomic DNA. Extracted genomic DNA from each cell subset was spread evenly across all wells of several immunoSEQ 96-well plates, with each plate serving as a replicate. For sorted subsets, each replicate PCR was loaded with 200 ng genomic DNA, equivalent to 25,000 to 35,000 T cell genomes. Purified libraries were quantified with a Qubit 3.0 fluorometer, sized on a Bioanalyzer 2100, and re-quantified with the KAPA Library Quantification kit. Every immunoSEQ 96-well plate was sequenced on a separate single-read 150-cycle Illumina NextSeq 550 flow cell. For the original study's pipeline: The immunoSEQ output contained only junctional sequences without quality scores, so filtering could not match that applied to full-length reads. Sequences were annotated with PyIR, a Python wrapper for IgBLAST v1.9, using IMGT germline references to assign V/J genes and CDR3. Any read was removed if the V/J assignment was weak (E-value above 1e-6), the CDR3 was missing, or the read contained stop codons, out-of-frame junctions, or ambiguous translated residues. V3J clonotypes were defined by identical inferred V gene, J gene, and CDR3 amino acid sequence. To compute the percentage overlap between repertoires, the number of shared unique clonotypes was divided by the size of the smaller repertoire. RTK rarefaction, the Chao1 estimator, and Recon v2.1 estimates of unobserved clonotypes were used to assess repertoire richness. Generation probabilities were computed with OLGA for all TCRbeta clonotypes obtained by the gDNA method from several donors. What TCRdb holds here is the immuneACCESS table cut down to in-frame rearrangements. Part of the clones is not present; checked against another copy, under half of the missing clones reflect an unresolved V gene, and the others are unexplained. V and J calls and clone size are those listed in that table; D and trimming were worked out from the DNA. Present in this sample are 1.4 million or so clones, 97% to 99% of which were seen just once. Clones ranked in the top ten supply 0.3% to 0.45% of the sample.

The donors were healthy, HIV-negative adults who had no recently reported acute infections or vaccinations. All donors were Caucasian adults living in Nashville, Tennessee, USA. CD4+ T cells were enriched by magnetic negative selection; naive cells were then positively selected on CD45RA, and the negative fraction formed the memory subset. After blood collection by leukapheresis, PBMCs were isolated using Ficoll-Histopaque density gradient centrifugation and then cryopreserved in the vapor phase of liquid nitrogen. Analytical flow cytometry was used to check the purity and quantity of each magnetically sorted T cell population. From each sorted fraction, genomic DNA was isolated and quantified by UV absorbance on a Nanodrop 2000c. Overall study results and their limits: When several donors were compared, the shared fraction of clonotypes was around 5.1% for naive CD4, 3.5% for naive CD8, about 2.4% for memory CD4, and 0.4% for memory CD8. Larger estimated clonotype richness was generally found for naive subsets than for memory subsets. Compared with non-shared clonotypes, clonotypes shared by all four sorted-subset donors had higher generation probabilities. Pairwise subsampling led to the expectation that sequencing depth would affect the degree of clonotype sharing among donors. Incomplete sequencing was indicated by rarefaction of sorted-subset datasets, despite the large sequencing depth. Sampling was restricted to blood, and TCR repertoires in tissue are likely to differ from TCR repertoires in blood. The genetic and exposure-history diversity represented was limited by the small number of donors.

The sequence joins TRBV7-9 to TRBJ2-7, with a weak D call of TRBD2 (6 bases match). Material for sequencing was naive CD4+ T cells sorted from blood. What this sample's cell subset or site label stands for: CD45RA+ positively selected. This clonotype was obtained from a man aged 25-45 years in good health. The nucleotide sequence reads TGTGCCAGCAGCTTAGGGGTCCGGGACTTACGCTCCTACGAGCAGTACTTC. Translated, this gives CASSLGVRDLRSYEQYF.